The rows below give T cell receptor beta chains drawn from one sample of a study of shared clonotypes between healthy human individuals. Clones were read by immunoSEQ multiplex PCR, and TCRdb kept only the in-frame ones, dropping some. The repertoire holds hundreds of thousands of clones, roughly 96% seen once, with more than 0.085% in the top ten. The sequenced sample was naive CD8+ T cells sorted from blood. The receptors were gathered from a woman aged 30 to 39 in good health. Both conserved end residues are part of each CDR3. The D gene is left open where the match is weak. A row's size may be missing; if present it is once, few, many or a size class.

v_gene	abundance	j_gene	len	d_gene	CDR3nt	CDR3aa
TRBV5-6	NA	TRBJ1-2	19	NA	TGTGCCAGCAGCTTGGTGGTCTCGCCTAGTGGAGAAGCTAACTATGGCTACACCTTC	CASSLVVSPSGEANYGYTF
TRBV28	NA	TRBJ1-4	15	NA	TGTGCCAGCAGTTTATGGGAGGGTACTAATGAAAAACTGTTTTTT	CASSLWEGTNEKLFF
TRBV9	NA	TRBJ2-7	15	NA	TGTGCCAGCAGCGTAGCCGATGGGGTCGTCTACGAGCAGTACTTC	CASSVADGVVYEQYF
TRBV2	NA	TRBJ2-7	14	TRBD1	TGTGCCAGCATGGGGGACAGGGGACAGGACGAGCAGTACTTC	CASMGDRGQDEQYF
TRBV5-1	NA	TRBJ2-2	16	TRBD2	TGCGCCAGCAGCCCCCGGGACTACGTGAACACCGGGGAGCTGTTTTTT	CASSPRDYVNTGELFF
TRBV7-9	NA	TRBJ2-7	17	TRBD2	TGTGCCAGCAGCGACGGACTAGCGGGAGCTGGCACCTACGAGCAGTACTTC	CASSDGLAGAGTYEQYF
TRBV28	NA	TRBJ2-7	14	TRBD2	TGTGCCAGCAGTTTGAGGACTAGCGACTACGAGCAGTACTTC	CASSLRTSDYEQYF
TRBV28	NA	TRBJ2-7	16	NA	TGTGCCAGCAGTTTATCAGACGGACTACGGGAGTACGAGCAGTACTTC	CASSLSDGLREYEQYF
TRBV7-2	once	TRBJ2-3	14	NA	TGTGCCAGCAGCGCCGGGGCGTACACAGATACGCAGTATTTT	CASSAGAYTDTQYF
TRBV6-4	NA	TRBJ1-2	13	TRBD1	TGTGCCAGCACCAGAGGCAGGGGGCGAGGCTACACCTTC	CASTRGRGRGYTF
TRBV7-9	NA	TRBJ2-7	13	NA	TGTGCCAGCAGGTTATCCGGGTCCTACGAGCAGTACTTC	CASRLSGSYEQYF
TRBV29-1	NA	TRBJ2-7	14	TRBD1	TGCAGCGTTGATATGGGACAGGGGTGGTACGAGCAGTACTTC	CSVDMGQGWYEQYF
TRBV11-2	NA	TRBJ2-7	15	TRBD2	TGTGCCAGCAGCTTGCTAGCGGGAGGACTATACGAGCAGTACTTC	CASSLLAGGLYEQYF
TRBV2	NA	TRBJ2-2	15	TRBD2	TGTGCCAGCAGACTAGCGGGAGGATCTACCGGGGAGCTGTTTTTT	CASRLAGGSTGELFF
TRBV27	NA	TRBJ1-4	12	NA	TGTGCCACGGGGCGGTATAATGAAAAACTGTTTTTT	CATGRYNEKLFF
TRBV27	NA	TRBJ2-4	13	NA	TGTGCCAGCAGTTTAGCCCAAAAGAACATTCAGTACTTC	CASSLAQKNIQYF
TRBV27	NA	TRBJ2-1	13	NA	TGTGCCAGCAGTACGGACAGATACAATGAGCAGTTCTTC	CASSTDRYNEQFF
TRBV2	once	TRBJ2-1	11	NA	TGTGCCAGCCCTGGGAGCAATGAGCAGTTCTTC	CASPGSNEQFF
TRBV25-1	NA	TRBJ2-2	16	TRBD2	TGTGCCAGCAGTGATCTTAGCGGGAGTATCACCGGGGAGCTGTTTTTT	CASSDLSGSITGELFF
TRBV9	NA	TRBJ1-5	14	NA	TGTGCCAGCAGCGTAGGAGGGGGCAATCAGCCCCAGCATTTT	CASSVGGGNQPQHF
TRBV7-9	NA	TRBJ1-6	16	NA	TGTGCCAGCAGCTCCATAAGGAGGGAGGGTAATTCACCCCTCCACTTT	CASSSIRREGNSPLHF
TRBV2	NA	TRBJ2-7	14	TRBD2	TGTGCCAGCAGTGATAGCGGGAGTGGTTACGAGCAGTACTTC	CASSDSGSGYEQYF
TRBV28	NA	TRBJ2-7	15	NA	TGTGCCAGCAGTTTACTGGGAGAAGGATCCTACGAGCAGTACTTC	CASSLLGEGSYEQYF
TRBV11-2	NA	TRBJ1-5	15	NA	TGTGCCAGCAGCTTAGAAGGGAATAGCAATCAGCCCCAGCATTTT	CASSLEGNSNQPQHF
TRBV6-6	NA	TRBJ2-7	16	NA	TGTGCCAGCAGCCCCGAGGACATCTACGGCTCCTACGAGCAGTACTTC	CASSPEDIYGSYEQYF
TRBV2	NA	TRBJ1-1	14	NA	TGTGCCAGCAGTGAAATTATGGCTGTCGAAGGAGCTTTCTTT	CASSEIMAVEGAFF
TRBV7-9	NA	TRBJ2-2	16	TRBD1	TGTGCCAGCAGCTCCCGGGACAGGGTGGGCACCGGGGAGCTGTTTTTT	CASSSRDRVGTGELFF
TRBV27	NA	TRBJ2-3	15	TRBD2	TGTGCCAGCTCCTGGGCTAGCGGGCATACAGATACGCAGTATTTT	CASSWASGHTDTQYF
TRBV7-2	NA	TRBJ1-2	12	NA	TGTGCCAGCAGCTTAACAACCTATGGCTACACCTTC	CASSLTTYGYTF
TRBV11-2	NA	TRBJ2-5	17	NA	TGTGCCAGCAGCACCTACCCCTCCCCGGGAATCCCAGAGACCCAGTACTTC	CASSTYPSPGIPETQYF
TRBV9	NA	TRBJ2-3	13	NA	TGTGCCAGCAGCCCGGAGAATACGGATACGCAGTATTTT	CASSPENTDTQYF
TRBV9	NA	TRBJ2-2	15	TRBD1	TGTGCCAGCAGTGAAGACAGGGGGCCCACCGGGGAGCTGTTTTTT	CASSEDRGPTGELFF
TRBV5-4	once	TRBJ1-1	15	TRBD1	TGTGCCAGCAGGGACTCAGGGGGCGGGGATACTGAAGCTTTCTTT	CASRDSGGGDTEAFF
TRBV11-3	NA	TRBJ2-5	17	TRBD2	TGTGCCAGCAGCCCTGGGGCGGCGGGAGCGAGGAGGGAGACCCAGTACTTC	CASSPGAAGARRETQYF
TRBV2	NA	TRBJ2-1	17	TRBD1	TGTGCCAGCCGGGACAGGGGGCGATCGGGCTCCTACAATGAGCAGTTCTTC	CASRDRGRSGSYNEQFF
TRBV27	NA	TRBJ1-1	14	NA	TGTGCCAGCAGTTCCGGCGGATTGGGTGTTAAAGCTTTCTTT	CASSSGGLGVKAFF
TRBV28	NA	TRBJ2-3	14	NA	TGTGCCAGCCGGCAGGGTAGAGGACCAGATACGCAGTATTTT	CASRQGRGPDTQYF
TRBV27	NA	TRBJ2-7	14	TRBD2	TGTGCCAGCAGTTCCGGGACTAGCGGTTACGAGCAGTACTTC	CASSSGTSGYEQYF
TRBV5-1	once	TRBJ1-1	18	TRBD1	TGCGCCAGCAGCCCTACCAAGACCGCAGGGGGCAGGAACACTGAAGCTTTCTTT	CASSPTKTAGGRNTEAFF
TRBV27	NA	TRBJ2-1	18	TRBD2	TGTGCCAGCAGTGCGGATAAAGGGACTAGCGGGATGGGGAATGAGCAGTTCTTC	CASSADKGTSGMGNEQFF
TRBV5-4	NA	TRBJ2-7	15	NA	TGTGCCAGCAGCTTGGTGAGCGGAACGACCTACGAGCAGTACTTC	CASSLVSGTTYEQYF